These 29 T cell receptor beta chains originate from one sample sequenced in a study of identifying expanded T cells in peripheral blood. Sequencing was performed with immunoSEQ multiplex PCR; in TCRdb, only in-frame clones are kept and a portion is missing. The data show around 81,000 clones, 70% to 90% seen once. Sequenced material: blood. All receptors come from a person aged 18 to 70 in good health.

The chain is built from TRBV5-1 and TRBJ1-2; 7 bases are a match to TRBD1. Trimming at V came to 2 bases and at J to 8 bases, leaving 6 bases not matched to a gene. Germline V gene data show CDR1 as SGHRS and CDR2 as YFSETQ. This CDR3 spans 13 amino acids. CDR3 region: CASSFSQGEGYTF. The CDR3 DNA follows: TGCGCCAGCAGCTTCTCCCAGGGGGAGGGCTACACCTTC. Complete variable domain (other parts from reference TRBV5-1 and TRBJ1-2): KAGVTQTPRYLIKTRGQQVTLSCSPISGHRSVSWYQQTPGQGLQFLFEYFSETQRNKGNFPGRFSGRQFSNSRSEMNVSTLELGDSALYLCASSFSQGEGYTFGSGTRLTVV.

V and J are TRBV6-5 and TRBJ2-7; no firm D call. In germline, CDR1 is MNHEY, CDR2 SVGAGI. Trimming left V 7 bases short and J 3 bases short, with 13 bases between. This CDR3 has 13 amino acids. CDR3 loop: CASKGQASYEQYF. The DNA of the CDR3 is TGTGCCAGCAAAGGTCAGGCTAGCTACGAGCAGTACTTC.

The V call is TRBV18, the J call TRBJ2-2, with D maybe TRBD1 (6 bases). Germline V gene sequence: CDR1 KGHSH, CDR2 LQKENI. The V end lost 4 bases, the J end lost 2 bases, and 14 bases lay between the germline ends. The CDR3 is 16 residues long. The CDR3 bases are TGTGCCAGCTCACTCTACCAGGGACACAACACCGGGGAGCTGTTTTTT. It is translated as CASSLYQGHNTGELFF.

The V gene is TRBV6-5, the J gene TRBJ2-5; D unresolved. The J call may be in error: the DNA end matches TRBJ2-7 better. CDR3 length: 15 residues. Germline values: CDR1 MNHEY, CDR2 SVGAGI. As DNA, the CDR3 is TGTGCCAGCAGACCACCAGGTTCCCCTTTATACGAGCAGTACTTC. Its protein is CASRPPGSPLYEQYF.

This clone appeared once. The chain couples TRBV18 to TRBJ1-4, with D unresolved. Germline CDR1 KGHSH, CDR2 LQKENI. This CDR3 has 12 residues. With 8 bases removed from V and 5 bases from J, the gap between germline ends came to 9 bases. This CDR3 reads CASGLINEKLFF. The CDR3 DNA sequence: TGTGCCAGCGGACTGATCAATGAAAAACTGTTTTTT.

The rearrangement links TRBV19 to TRBJ1-4; D gene unclear. From germline, CDR1 is LNHDA and CDR2 SQIVND (reference sequence). The CDR3 totals 13 residues. V gave up 10 bases and J gave up 5 bases, with 14 bases separating them. The CDR3 DNA reads TGTGCCACTAGACGCCAGCGGAATGAAAAACTGTTTTTT. Encoded protein: CATRRQRNEKLFF.

V and J are TRBV19 and TRBJ1-3, with D possibly matching TRBD1 (6 bases). Per germline, CDR1 LNHDA and CDR2 SQIVND (reference sequence). This CDR3 is 16 amino acids long. V was clipped by 5 bases and J by 4 bases, with 18 bases between them. CDR3 DNA sequence: TGTGCCAGTAGTCTAGTAGGTCGGGACAAAGGAAACACCATATATTTT. Translating gives CASSLVGRDKGNTIYF.

V is TRBV10-2 and J is TRBJ2-7; a possible D gene is TRBD1 (6 bases). Trimming took 6 bases from V and 3 from J, leaving 12 bases between them. In germline, CDR1 is WSHSY, CDR2 SAAADI. The CDR3 totals 13 residues. CDR3 sequence: CASSPQGVYEQYF. DNA of the CDR3: TGCGCCAGCAGCCCACAGGGAGTCTACGAGCAGTACTTC.

V is TRBV5-4 and J is TRBJ2-1; the D call may be TRBD1 or TRBD2 (5 bases each). The length of the CDR3 is 12 residues. Looked up from germline, CDR1 is SGHNT and CDR2 is YYREEE (reference sequence). V was shortened by 2 bases and J by 9 bases, with 9 bases between the two germline ends. The DNA for the CDR3 is TGTGCCAGCAGCTTTGAGGGGACTGAGCAGTTCTTC. Amino acids: CASSFEGTEQFF.

This chain links TRBV7-3 with TRBJ1-1, with 8 bases lining up with TRBD1. CDR1 is SGHTA, CDR2 FQGTGA, per germline. J was trimmed by 12 bases and V by 5 bases; bases with no gene match: 8. The CDR3 contains 12 residues. CDR3 amino acids: CASSLGQGITFF. CDR3 DNA sequence: TGTGCCAGCAGCCTAGGACAGGGAATCACTTTCTTT.

This clone was recorded a few times. CDR3 loop: CASSGSGTGTEAFF. In nucleotides, the CDR3 is TGTGCCAGCAGCGGGTCCGGGACAGGGACTGAAGCTTTCTTT. This sequence joins TRBV5-6 and TRBJ1-1; the match to TRBD1 covers 9 bases. CDR3 length: 14 amino acids. Germline V gene data show CDR1 as SGHDT and CDR2 as YYEEEE. V was pared by 4 bases and J by 5 bases, with 6 bases of the junction left unmatched.

This rearrangement joins TRBV19 to TRBJ1-2; weak D call: TRBD1 (6 bases). In germline, CDR1 is LNHDA, CDR2 SQIVND (reference sequence). V was shortened by 6 bases and J by 4 bases, with 12 bases between the two germline ends. This CDR3 has 13 amino acids. In nucleotides, the CDR3 is TGTGCCAGTAGCCTGGACAGCTTCTATGGCTACACCTTC. Translated: CASSLDSFYGYTF.

V usage is TRBV7-2 and J usage is TRBJ1-1; D might be TRBD1 (5 bases). The CDR3 sequence is 16 residues long. Germline V lookup: CDR1 SGHTA, CDR2 FQGNSA. Trimming removed 2 bases from V and 1 base from J, with 14 bases in between. The CDR3 is CASSLTTVRGNTEAFF. Here the CDR3 DNA reads TGTGCCAGCAGCTTAACAACGGTTAGGGGGAACACTGAAGCTTTCTTT.

This sequence joins TRBV5-4 and TRBJ2-7, with D possibly matching TRBD1 (6 bases). Germline CDR1 SGHNT, CDR2 YYREEE (reference sequence). The CDR3 consists of 13 residues. V was cut by 0 bases and J by 5 bases, with 9 bases left in between. The CDR3 region is CASSLAQGDEQYF. As DNA, the CDR3 is TGTGCCAGCAGCTTGGCACAGGGAGACGAGCAGTACTTC.

V usage is TRBV18 and J usage is TRBJ2-6; no definite D call. The CDR3 totals 19 residues. Trimming removed 4 bases at V and 1 base at J, with 20 bases between. CDR1 is KGHSH, CDR2 LQKENI, per germline. The CDR3 sequence: CASSLQASAGVSGANVLTF. In DNA, the CDR3 is TGTGCCAGCTCACTCCAGGCCTCCGCAGGCGTTTCTGGGGCCAACGTCCTGACTTTC.

The chain joins TRBV30 to TRBJ2-5; D is possibly TRBD1 (5 bases). This CDR3 has 12 residues. V shed 5 bases and J shed 5 bases, with 12 bases lying between them. The germline gives CDR1 GTSNPN, CDR2 SVGIG (reference sequence). This chain's CDR3 is CAWRGAPETQYF. The CDR3 DNA follows: TGTGCCTGGCGTGGGGCCCCCGAGACCCAGTACTTC. The whole variable domain, filled in from reference TRBV30 and TRBJ2-5, reads SQTIHQWPATLVQPVGSPLSLECTVEGTSNPNLYWYRQAAGRGLQLLFYSVGIGQISSEVPQNLSASRPQDRQFILSSKKLLLSDSGFYLCAWRGAPETQYFGPGTRLLVL.

The genes are TRBV6-5 and TRBJ1-2; D call uncertain. The V and J ends lost 4 bases and 3 bases respectively, with 9 bases between them. The CDR3 consists of 13 residues. In germline, CDR1 is MNHEY, CDR2 SVGAGI. CDR3 in amino acids: CASSSSMDYGYTF. In nucleotides, the CDR3 is TGTGCCAGCAGTTCCTCAATGGACTATGGCTACACCTTC.

The chain uses TRBV5-6 and TRBJ2-7; D is undetermined. The CDR3 has 11 residues. Germline assignment: CDR1 SGHDT and CDR2 YYEEEE. V shed 3 bases and J shed 3 bases, with 4 bases lying between them. CDR3 coding DNA: TGTGCCAGCAGCTCCTACTACGAGCAGTACTTC. Protein: CASSSYYEQYF. Complete variable domain (other parts from reference TRBV5-6 and TRBJ2-7): DAGVTQSPTHLIKTRGQQVTLRCSPKSGHDTVSWYQQALGQGPQFIFQYYEEEERQRGNFPDRFSGHQFPNYSSELNVNALLLGDSALYLCASSSYYEQYFGPGTRLTVT.

The rearrangement joins TRBV19 to TRBJ2-3; TRBD2 might be the D (5 bases). Between the trimmed V and J ends, which lost 6 bases and 2 bases, there was a span of 15 bases. The length of the CDR3 is 15 residues. The germline V gene has CDR1 LNHDA and CDR2 SQIVND (reference sequence). This chain's CDR3 is CASREVSGDTDTQYF. Here the CDR3 DNA reads TGTGCCAGTAGGGAGGTGAGCGGAGACACAGATACGCAGTATTTT.

The J gene is TRBJ2-1, the V gene TRBV9; 7 bases match TRBD2. V shed 2 bases, J shed 5 bases, and the junction held 4 bases outside the gene matches. Germline V lookup: CDR1 SGDLS, CDR2 YYNGEE. This CDR3 contains 14 residues. CDR3 sequence reads: CASSVGGLNNEQFF. CDR3 DNA sequence: TGTGCCAGCAGCGTGGGGGGACTAAACAATGAGCAGTTCTTC. The whole variable domain, filled in from reference TRBV9 and TRBJ2-1, reads DSGVTQTPKHLITATGQRVTLRCSPRSGDLSVYWYQQSLDQGLQFLIQYYNGEERAKGNILERFSAQQFPDLHSELNLSSLELGDSALYFCASSVGGLNNEQFFGPGTRLTVL.

V gene TRBV29-1 combines with J gene TRBJ1-1; 7 bases are a match to TRBD1. The CDR3 runs 10 residues. Germline V CDR1 and CDR2: SQVTM, ANQGSEA. J gave up 8 bases and V 6 bases, and 3 bases lay outside the gene matches. The CDR3 region is CSVVTGEAFF. As DNA, the CDR3 is TGCAGCGTAGTGACAGGGGAAGCTTTCTTT.

The chain is built from TRBV15 and TRBJ1-3, with TRBD1 as a possible D gene (5 bases). Trimming stripped 1 base from V and 4 bases from J, with 8 bases between. The CDR3 is 14 residues long. The germline CDR1 and CDR2 sequences are LNHNV and YYDKDF (reference sequence). The CDR3 sequence: CATSRGGEGNTIYF. CDR3 sequence (DNA): TGTGCCACCAGCAGAGGAGGGGAGGGAAACACCATATATTTT.

The chain carries TRBV19 and TRBJ2-7; D is perhaps TRBD1 (5 bases). Trimming stripped 7 bases from V and 0 bases from J, with 13 bases between. Per germline, CDR1 LNHDA and CDR2 SQIVND (reference sequence). The CDR3 is made up of 14 amino acids. CDR3 sequence (DNA): TGTGCCAGTACTGACAGACCGAACTCCTACGAGCAGTACTTC. Protein sequence: CASTDRPNSYEQYF. Together with reference TRBV19 and TRBJ2-7, the CDR3 gives the full variable domain: DGGITQSPKYLFRKEGQNVTLSCEQNLNHDAMYWYRQDPGQGLRLIYYSQIVNDFQKGDIAEGYSVSREKKESFPLTVTSAQKNPTAFYLCASTDRPNSYEQYFGPGTRLTVT.

J is TRBJ1-1 and V is TRBV10-1; D not certain. The CDR3 has 14 amino acids. The germline gives CDR1 WNHNN, CDR2 SYGVQD (reference sequence). V lost 0 bases and J 1 base, leaving 6 bases between the germline ends. In DNA, the CDR3 is TGCGCCAGCAGTGAGTCGTTGGGGAACACTGAAGCTTTCTTT. Its protein is CASSESLGNTEAFF.

The chain combines TRBV7-2 with TRBJ2-7; 9 positions agree with TRBD1. Germline lookup yields CDR1 SGHTA and CDR2 FQGNSA. The CDR3 is made up of 16 amino acids. The ends lost 1 base at V and 3 bases at J; junction bases unmatched: 7. The CDR3 region is CASSLDRGQGIYEQYF. CDR3 nucleotide sequence: TGTGCCAGCAGCTTAGACCGTGGACAGGGGATCTACGAGCAGTACTTC. The variable domain in full, completed from reference TRBV7-2 and TRBJ2-7, reads GAGVSQSPSNKVTEKGKDVELRCDPISGHTALYWYRQSLGQGLEFLIYFQGNSAPDKSGLPSDRFSAERTGGSVSTLTIQRTQQEDSAVYLCASSLDRGQGIYEQYFGPGTRLTVT.

This clone was counted only a few times. The sample carries other DNA sequences with the same CDR3. J is TRBJ1-3 and V is TRBV4-3; D is unresolved. This CDR3 comprises 14 residues. The germline gives CDR1 LGHNA, CDR2 YSLEER. The V end lost 1 base, the J end lost 0 bases, and 4 bases lay between the germline ends. The CDR3: CASSQGASGNTIYF. CDR3 nucleotide sequence: TGCGCCAGCAGCCAAGGGGCCTCTGGAAACACCATATATTTT.

The V and J genes are TRBV18 and TRBJ1-1; 8 nucleotides align to TRBD1. V was clipped by 4 bases and J by 1 base; unmatched bases: 8. The CDR3 totals 16 residues. Germline V gives CDR1 KGHSH, CDR2 LQKENI. The CDR3 here is CASSRQGPSTNTEAFF. DNA for the CDR3: TGTGCCAGCTCACGACAGGGGCCCTCCACGAACACTGAAGCTTTCTTT.

This clone was detected once. The gene calls are TRBV28 and TRBJ1-2, with TRBD1 as a possible D gene (6 bases). The CDR3 is made up of 12 amino acids. V was shortened by 8 bases and J by 8 bases, with 15 bases between the two germline ends. Germline CDR1 reads MDHEN; CDR2 reads SYDVKM. The CDR3 spells CASADSLRGYTF. DNA of the CDR3: TGTGCCAGCGCGGACAGCCTGAGAGGCTACACCTTC.

The J gene is TRBJ1-1, the V gene TRBV11-3; D gene ambiguous. Germline V lookup: CDR1 SGHNT, CDR2 YENEEA. With 0 bases removed from V and 5 bases from J, the gap between germline ends came to 19 bases. This CDR3 contains 17 residues. The CDR3 DNA reads TGTGCCAGCAGCTTAGAACCACGTTACCGGCCGGGGACTGAAGCTTTCTTT. This translates into CASSLEPRYRPGTEAFF. Drawing the rest from reference TRBV11-3 and TRBJ1-1, the complete variable domain is EAGVVQSPRYKIIEKKQPVAFWCNPISGHNTLYWYLQNLGQGPELLIRYENEEAVDDSQLPKDRFSAERLKGVDSTLKIQPAELGDSAVYLCASSLEPRYRPGTEAFFGQGTRLTVV.